The TCR beta chain under discussion was sequenced for a study of shared clonotypes between healthy human individuals. Assay: immunoSEQ multiplex PCR; the TCRdb copy retains only in-frame clones and omits some. The table records roughly 490,000 clones, about three quarters of them present only once. Specimen: PBMCs. The TCR comes from a woman aged 40 to 55 in good health. Some clones in this sample may be carry-over from other donors' samples.

The CDR3 nucleotides read TGTGCCAGCAGTCGGGAGAGCACCCACAATGAGCAGTTCTTC. It encodes CASSRESTHNEQFF. The genes are TRBV27 and TRBJ2-1; D is perhaps TRBD2 (6 bases). Deletions cut 5 bases from V and 5 bases from J, with 13 bases between. CDR1 and CDR2 from the germline V gene are MNHEY and SMNVEV (reference sequence). The CDR3 spans 14 residues.